This TCR beta chain was profiled in a study of blood T cell repertoires in COVID-19. Generated by immunoSEQ multiplex PCR, the TCRdb table keeps only in-frame clones and is missing some. The sample includes around 50,000 clones, approximately 88% of them seen just once. Trimming shortened V by 5 bases and J by 2 bases, and 13 bases separated the two germline ends. The CDR3 spans 16 residues. The germline CDR1 and CDR2 sequences are LNHDA and SQIVND (reference sequence). The chain combines TRBV19 with TRBJ2-6; D is undetermined. The receptor comes from a human donor in a cohort sampled during active COVID-19. The sample taken for sequencing was peripheral blood. CDR3 residues: CASSPGARAGANVLTF. The DNA of the CDR3 is TGTGCCAGTAGTCCTGGTGCTAGAGCTGGGGCCAACGTCCTGACTTTC.